This T cell receptor beta chain was identified during a study of cytomegalovirus exposure and HLA in healthy donors. General study findings and limits: Researchers catalogued about 150 TCR beta chains as cytomegalovirus-associated. TCR beta sequences reportedly predicted most subjects' HLA-A and HLA-B alleles accurately. Later on, an analysis tied about 17,000 TCR beta sequences to HLA alleles at 0.05 false discovery rate.

PCR amplification relied on 60 Vbeta primers (plus 13 Jbeta primers). The data were produced by immunoSEQ multiplex PCR, yet TCRdb's version contains in-frame clones alone and is incomplete. The table has approximately 120,000 clones, around 80% seen once. V was cut by 1 base and J by 5 bases, with 8 bases left in between. Germline CDR1 is SGHAT and CDR2 is FQNNGV. The CDR3 totals 13 residues. Remarks on this clone: Its antigen is not identified.

This chain uses TRBV11-2 with TRBJ1-1; perhaps TRBD1 as D (5 bases). The sequence derives from a woman aged 60 to 75 in good health and CMV-seropositive. The sample was PBMCs. The CDR3 spells CASSLAGGTEAFF. The CDR3 DNA reads TGTGCCAGCAGCTTAGCGGGGGGGACTGAAGCTTTCTTT. The full variable domain, in which reference TRBV11-2 and TRBJ1-1 provide the parts outside the CDR3, is EAGVAQSPRYKIIEKRQSVAFWCNPISGHATLYWYQQILGQGPKLLIQFQNNGVVDDSQLPKDRFSAERLKGVDSTLKIQPAKLEDSAVYLCASSLAGGTEAFFGQGTRLTVV.